This T cell receptor (beta chain) was documented in a study of identical twins. TCRdb recomputed calls from the 5' RACE reads with MiXCR, one row per CDR3 protein. The sample lists some 760,000 distinct CDR3 sequences, 15% to 20% occurring once. This CDR3 is 18 amino acids long. Trimming took 8 bases from V and 1 from J; bases not matched to a gene: 9. CDR1 and CDR2 from the germline V gene are MNHNS and SASEGT. General study results and limits: Cord blood's abundant beta clonotypes had fewer insertions, unlike memory repertoires. In monozygotic twins, models underestimated the sharing of out-of-frame TCR alpha.

Notes on this clonotype: The antigen remains undetermined.

The data also belong to a second study, concerning T cells expressing NK-cell markers.

Sequences were obtained from PBMCs. This clonotype was obtained from a woman aged 18-29 years in good health. The genes are TRBV6-1 and TRBJ2-3; 16 nucleotides line up with TRBD2. CDR3 protein: CASGSGTSGGGRTDTQYF. CDR3 bases: TGTGCCAGCGGGTCAGGGACTAGCGGGGGGGGACGCACAGATACGCAGTATTTT.